This TCR beta chain was identified in a study of T-cell reconstitution after alpha-beta-depleted transplantation in children. With V trimmed by 6 bases and J by 5 bases, 18 bases remained unmatched. This CDR3 contains 17 residues. The germline V gene has CDR1 SNHLY and CDR2 FYNNEI. As it was prepared, the TCRbeta library received unique molecular identifiers. TCRdb passed the PCR reads through MiXCR, listing each CDR3 protein once. The sample holds over 550,000 distinct CDR3 sequences, roughly a tenth seen once. The rearrangement uses TRBV2 and TRBJ2-5, with TRBD2 identical over 7 bases. The material was PBMCs from the stem cell graft donor, obtained from the stem cell graft. This TCR came from a human donor who donated a stem cell graft to a child with acute myeloid leukemia. The DNA for the CDR3 is TGTGCCAGCAGCCCTAAGGGGCGGACTAGTGAGAAGGAGACCCAGTACTTC. Translation gives CASSPKGRTSEKETQYF.